A selection of T cell receptor beta chains follows, all from one sample in a study of T cells expressing NK-cell markers. TCRdb re-called the 5' RACE reads and gives one entry per CDR3 protein, without DNA. The sample table includes a few hundred thousand distinct CDR3 sequences. Source material: blood T cells: a sorted CD56 or NKG2C T cell subset, CD4+ or CD8+ T cells, or bulk PBMC T cells (not recorded which). All receptors come from a man younger than 35 in good health. Both conserved end residues are part of each CDR3.

CDR3aa: CSARAPGRRGHTDTQYF; j_gene: TRBJ2-3; v_gene: TRBV20-1; len: 17
CDR3aa: CAGHRDTGELFF; j_gene: TRBJ2-2; v_gene: TRBV30; len: 12
CDR3aa: CASSVGQPTNYGYTF; j_gene: TRBJ1-2; v_gene: TRBV9; len: 15
CDR3aa: CASSEWGTSGGLSYNEQFF; j_gene: TRBJ2-1; v_gene: TRBV25-1; len: 19
CDR3aa: CASRQSGYSYEQYF; j_gene: TRBJ2-7; v_gene: TRBV12-3/TRBV12-4; len: 14
CDR3aa: CATSRDSYFGQFF; j_gene: TRBJ2-1; v_gene: TRBV25-1; len: 13
CDR3aa: CASSYGAAGDEQYF; j_gene: TRBJ2-7; v_gene: TRBV6-5; len: 14
CDR3aa: CASSYDKSSYEQYF; j_gene: TRBJ2-7; v_gene: TRBV6-5; len: 14
CDR3aa: CSAGGPYNTEAFF; j_gene: TRBJ1-1; v_gene: TRBV20-1; len: 13
CDR3aa: CSVVDSYNTGELFF; j_gene: TRBJ2-2; v_gene: TRBV29-1; len: 14
CDR3aa: CAISSGPGLAGRSPSEQFF; j_gene: TRBJ2-1; v_gene: TRBV10-3; len: 19
CDR3aa: CASSVLTSGREDTQYF; j_gene: TRBJ2-3; v_gene: TRBV9; len: 16
CDR3aa: CASSLGAGRSGELFF; j_gene: TRBJ2-2; v_gene: TRBV12-3/TRBV12-4; len: 15
CDR3aa: CSVGQGGSTDTQYF; j_gene: TRBJ2-3; v_gene: TRBV29-1; len: 14
CDR3aa: CSATDRGQGKAFF; j_gene: TRBJ1-1; v_gene: TRBV20-1; len: 13
CDR3aa: CASSQGGVRYEQFF; j_gene: TRBJ2-1; v_gene: TRBV3-1; len: 14
CDR3aa: CSAIFYRPNEQFF; j_gene: TRBJ2-1; v_gene: TRBV20-1; len: 13
CDR3aa: CSVPGFAGVRTANEQFF; j_gene: TRBJ2-1; v_gene: TRBV20-1; len: 17
CDR3aa: CASSSSTGAQETQYF; j_gene: TRBJ2-5; v_gene: TRBV5-1; len: 15
CDR3aa: CASSPRMTPSTDTQYF; j_gene: TRBJ2-3; v_gene: TRBV6-5; len: 16
CDR3aa: CSARGSSAGELFF; j_gene: TRBJ2-2; v_gene: TRBV20-1; len: 13
CDR3aa: CASSGQQFYEQYF; j_gene: TRBJ2-7; v_gene: TRBV3-1; len: 13
CDR3aa: CASSPGLAGADTQYF; j_gene: TRBJ2-3; v_gene: TRBV5-1; len: 15
CDR3aa: CATSSRASGSETQYF; j_gene: TRBJ2-3; v_gene: TRBV15; len: 15
CDR3aa: CASSPAGLAGPLDEQFF; j_gene: TRBJ2-1; v_gene: TRBV12-3/TRBV12-4; len: 17
CDR3aa: CASSQDGGTGDTEAFF; j_gene: TRBJ1-1; v_gene: TRBV4-1; len: 16
CDR3aa: CASSRLTGINEQFF; j_gene: TRBJ2-1; v_gene: TRBV11-2; len: 14
CDR3aa: CASSEGGASYNEQFF; j_gene: TRBJ2-1; v_gene: TRBV25-1; len: 15
CDR3aa: CASSQDLGNEQFF; j_gene: TRBJ2-1; v_gene: TRBV4-3; len: 13
CDR3aa: CASSSDKNYGYTF; j_gene: TRBJ1-2; v_gene: TRBV5-4; len: 13
CDR3aa: CASSLAHDRVKYEQYF; j_gene: TRBJ2-7; v_gene: TRBV7-8; len: 16
CDR3aa: CASSTSGTEYNEQFF; j_gene: TRBJ2-1; v_gene: TRBV19; len: 15
CDR3aa: CASSLALATSSYEQYF; j_gene: TRBJ2-7; v_gene: TRBV5-1; len: 16